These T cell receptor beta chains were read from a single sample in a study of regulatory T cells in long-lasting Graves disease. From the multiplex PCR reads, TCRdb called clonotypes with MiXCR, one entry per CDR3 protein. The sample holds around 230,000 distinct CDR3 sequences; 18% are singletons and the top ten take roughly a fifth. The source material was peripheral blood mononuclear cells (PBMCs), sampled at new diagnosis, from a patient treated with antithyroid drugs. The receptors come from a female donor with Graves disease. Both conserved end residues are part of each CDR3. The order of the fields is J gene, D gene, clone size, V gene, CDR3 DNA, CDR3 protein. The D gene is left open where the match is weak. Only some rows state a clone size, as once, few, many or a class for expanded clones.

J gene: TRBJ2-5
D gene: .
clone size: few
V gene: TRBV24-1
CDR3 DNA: TGTGCCACCAGCGGGCGCGAGGGCAGGGCAAGAGGGGAGACCCAGTACTTC
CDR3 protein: CATSGREGRARGETQYF

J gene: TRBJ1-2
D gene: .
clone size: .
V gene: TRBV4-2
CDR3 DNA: TGTGCCAGCAGCCAAAGGAATTATGGCTACACCTTC
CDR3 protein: CASSQRNYGYTF

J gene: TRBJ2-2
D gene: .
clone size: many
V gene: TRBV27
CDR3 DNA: TGTGCCAGCAGTTTGGGCTCGGGACCGCCCGGGGAGCTGTTTTTT
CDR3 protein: CASSLGSGPPGELFF

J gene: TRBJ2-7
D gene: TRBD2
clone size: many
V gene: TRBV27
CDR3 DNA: TGTGCCAGCAGTCCCTACGAGGCGCGGGAGGGAGAGCAGTACTTC
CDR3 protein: CASSPYEAREGEQYF

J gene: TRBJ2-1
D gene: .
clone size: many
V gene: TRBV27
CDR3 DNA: TGTGCCAGCAGTTTATCCCCCGCAGAAGATGAGCAGTTCTTC
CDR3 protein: CASSLSPAEDEQFF

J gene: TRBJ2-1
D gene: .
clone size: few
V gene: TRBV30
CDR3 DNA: TGTGCCTGGAGTGTACGAAAGGGCTGGGGTGAGCAGTTCTTC
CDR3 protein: CAWSVRKGWGEQFF

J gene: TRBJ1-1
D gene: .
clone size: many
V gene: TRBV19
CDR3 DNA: TGTGCCAGTAGATCACCTCCCGGAACAGGGACCCTTACTGAAGCTTTCTTT
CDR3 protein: CASRSPPGTGTLTEAFF

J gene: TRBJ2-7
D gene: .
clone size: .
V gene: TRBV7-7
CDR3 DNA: TGTGCTAGCAGCTTAGCGGAGAAGGGTTACGAGCAGTACTTC
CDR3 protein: CASSLAEKGYEQYF

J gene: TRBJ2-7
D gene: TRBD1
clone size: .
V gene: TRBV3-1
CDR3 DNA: TGTGCCAGCAGCTTACGGACAGGGAGTAACTACGAGCAGTACTTC
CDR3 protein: CASSLRTGSNYEQYF

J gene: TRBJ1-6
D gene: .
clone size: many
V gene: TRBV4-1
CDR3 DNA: TGCGCCAGCAGCCAAGACAGGAATTCACCCCTCCACTTT
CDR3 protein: CASSQDRNSPLHF

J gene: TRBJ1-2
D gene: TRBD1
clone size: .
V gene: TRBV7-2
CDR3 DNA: TGTGCCAGCAGCTCTGGACAGGGGAAGAATCATGGCTACACCTTC
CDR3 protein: CASSSGQGKNHGYTF

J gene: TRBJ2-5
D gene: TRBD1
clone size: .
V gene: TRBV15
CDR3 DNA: TGTGCCACCAGCAGTGACACAACAGGGGACCAAGAGACCCAGTACTTC
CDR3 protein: CATSSDTTGDQETQYF

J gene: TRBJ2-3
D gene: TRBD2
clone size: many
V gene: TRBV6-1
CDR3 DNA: TGTGCCAGCAGGGATTCCAGGCGGGAGGCCACAGATACGCAGTATTTT
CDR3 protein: CASRDSRREATDTQYF

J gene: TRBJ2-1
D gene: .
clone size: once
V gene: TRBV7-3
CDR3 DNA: TGTGCCAGCAGCTTAAGTGGAGGGGGTATATACAATGAGCAGTTCTTC
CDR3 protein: CASSLSGGGIYNEQFF

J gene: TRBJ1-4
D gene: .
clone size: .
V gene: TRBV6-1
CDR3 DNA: TGTGCCAGCACCTCGGACACCCGTCGGGAAAAACTGTTTTTT
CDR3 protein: CASTSDTRREKLFF

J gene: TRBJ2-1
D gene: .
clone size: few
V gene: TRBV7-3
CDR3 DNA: TGTGCCAGCAGCCCAAGGGGCGGACCAGATGGGCACAATGAGCAGTTCTTC
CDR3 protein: CASSPRGGPDGHNEQFF

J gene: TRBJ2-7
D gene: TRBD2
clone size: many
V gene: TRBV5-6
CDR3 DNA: TGTGCCAGCAACTGGGGGACTAGCGGGAGATACGAGCAGTACTTC
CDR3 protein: CASNWGTSGRYEQYF

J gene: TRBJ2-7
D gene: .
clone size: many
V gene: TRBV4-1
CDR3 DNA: TGCGCCAGCAGCCAAGGGGACTTCGACATCTTCTCCTACGAGCAGTACTTC
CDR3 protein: CASSQGDFDIFSYEQYF

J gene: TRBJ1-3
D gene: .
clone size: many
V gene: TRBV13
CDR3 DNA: TGTGCCAGCAGCGTCCGCCCATCCTCAGGAAACACCATATATTTT
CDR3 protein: CASSVRPSSGNTIYF

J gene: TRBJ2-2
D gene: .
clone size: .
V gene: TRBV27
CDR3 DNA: TGTGCCAGCTGCCGAAGACGGAGTGACGCGAACACCGGGGAGCTGTTTTTT
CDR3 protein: CASCRRRSDANTGELFF

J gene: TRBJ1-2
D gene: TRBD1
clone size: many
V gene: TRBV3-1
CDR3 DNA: TGTGCCAGCAGCCAAGCGGACAGGGACTATGGCTACACCTTC
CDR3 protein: CASSQADRDYGYTF

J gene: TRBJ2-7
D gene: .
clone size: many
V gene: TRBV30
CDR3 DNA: TGTGCCTGGGGGACGTGGGAAGGCTGGGAGGAGCAGTACTTC
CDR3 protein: CAWGTWEGWEEQYF

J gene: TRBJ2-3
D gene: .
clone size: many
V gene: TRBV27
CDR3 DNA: TGTGCCAGCAGTTTAGTCCAGGGGTATGGTACGCAGTATTTT
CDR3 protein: CASSLVQGYGTQYF

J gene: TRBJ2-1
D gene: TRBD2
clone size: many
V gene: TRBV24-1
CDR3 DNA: TGTGCCACCAGTGATTCACTAGCGACCAACTCCTACAATGAGCAGTTCTTC
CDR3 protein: CATSDSLATNSYNEQFF

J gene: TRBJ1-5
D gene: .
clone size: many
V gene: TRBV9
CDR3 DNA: TGTGCCAGCAGCCCCGGGGGGGGTTCCCAGCCCCAGCATTTT
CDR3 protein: CASSPGGGSQPQHF

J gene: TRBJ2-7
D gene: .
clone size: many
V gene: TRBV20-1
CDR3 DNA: TGCAGTGCTAGAGACGGGCTGGGTTACGAGCAGTACTTC
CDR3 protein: CSARDGLGYEQYF

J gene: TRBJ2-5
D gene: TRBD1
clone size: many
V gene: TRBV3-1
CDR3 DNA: TGTGCCAGCAGCCAAACAGGGGGCTGGGAGGTTAAGTACTTC
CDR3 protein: CASSQTGGWEVKYF

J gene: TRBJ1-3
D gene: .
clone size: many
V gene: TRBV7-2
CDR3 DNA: TGTGCCAGCAGCTTAGAGATCGCGGCTGGAAACACCATATATTTT
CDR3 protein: CASSLEIAAGNTIYF

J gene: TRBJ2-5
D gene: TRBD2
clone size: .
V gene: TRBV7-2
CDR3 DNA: TGTGCCAGCAGGGCTAGCGGAACAGAGACCCAGTACTTC
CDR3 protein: CASRASGTETQYF

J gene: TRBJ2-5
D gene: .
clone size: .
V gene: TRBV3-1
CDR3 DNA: TGTGCCTGCAACCACCTCGGGGGAGCTGGTGAGACCCAGTACTTC
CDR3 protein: CACNHLGGAGETQYF

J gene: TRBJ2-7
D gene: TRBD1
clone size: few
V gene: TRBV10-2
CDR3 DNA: TGCGCCAGCAGTGAGTTGACAGGGGCCTACGAGCAGTACTTC
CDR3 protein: CASSELTGAYEQYF

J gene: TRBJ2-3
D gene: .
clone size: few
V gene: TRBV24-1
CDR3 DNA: TGTGCCACCAGTGATTTGCTTCCAGGGCTAGGAGATACGCAGTATTTT
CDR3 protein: CATSDLLPGLGDTQYF

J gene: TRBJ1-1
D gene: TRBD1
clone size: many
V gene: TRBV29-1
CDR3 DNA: TGCAGCGTTGAACCCGGGACAGGGGGTGGCACTGAAGCTTTCTTT
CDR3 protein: CSVEPGTGGGTEAFF

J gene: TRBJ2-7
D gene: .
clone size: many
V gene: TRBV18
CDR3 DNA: TGTGCCAGCTCACCGGGAGCTGGCTACGAGCAGTACTTC
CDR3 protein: CASSPGAGYEQYF

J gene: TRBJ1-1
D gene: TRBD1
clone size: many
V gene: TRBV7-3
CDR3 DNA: TGTGCCAGCAGCTTAAACCCAACTTTGACAGGGGATACTGAAGCTTTCTTT
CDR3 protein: CASSLNPTLTGDTEAFF

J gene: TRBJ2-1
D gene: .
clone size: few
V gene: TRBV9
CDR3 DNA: TGTGCCAGCAGCGTAGGGGCTAGCTTCAATGAGCAGTTCTTC
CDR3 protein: CASSVGASFNEQFF

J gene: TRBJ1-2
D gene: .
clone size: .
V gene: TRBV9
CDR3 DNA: TGTGCCAGCAGCGCGAGAAGTAACTATGGCTACACCTTC
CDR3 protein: CASSARSNYGYTF

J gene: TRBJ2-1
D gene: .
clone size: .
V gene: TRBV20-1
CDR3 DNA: TGCAGTGCTAGAGATCTCAACTCGGGCTCCTACAATGAGCAGTTCTTC
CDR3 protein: CSARDLNSGSYNEQFF

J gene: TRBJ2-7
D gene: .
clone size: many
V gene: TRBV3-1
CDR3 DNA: TGTGCCAGCAGCCAAGCGCAGGGGACCTCCTACGAGCAGTACTTC
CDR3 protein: CASSQAQGTSYEQYF

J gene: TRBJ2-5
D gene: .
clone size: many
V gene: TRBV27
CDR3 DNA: TGTGCCAGCGGGACCTGGGGACTCGAGACCCAGTACTTC
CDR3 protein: CASGTWGLETQYF

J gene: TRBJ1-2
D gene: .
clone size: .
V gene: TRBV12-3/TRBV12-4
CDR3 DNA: TGTGCCAGCAGTACCGACTTTACAGGAGGCTACACCTTC
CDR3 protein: CASSTDFTGGYTF

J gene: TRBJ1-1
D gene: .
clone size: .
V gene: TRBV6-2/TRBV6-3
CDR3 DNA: TGTGCCAGCAAGGGGGGCTTGAACACTGAAGCTTTCTTT
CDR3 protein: CASKGGLNTEAFF

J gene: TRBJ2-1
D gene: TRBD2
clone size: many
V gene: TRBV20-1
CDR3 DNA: TGCAGTGCTAGAGATACGGGAGGCTGGAATGAGCAGTTCTTC
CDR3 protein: CSARDTGGWNEQFF

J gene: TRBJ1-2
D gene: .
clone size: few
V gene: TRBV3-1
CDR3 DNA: TGTGCCAGCAGCCAGGAGCGGGAGGGCTACACCTTC
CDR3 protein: CASSQEREGYTF

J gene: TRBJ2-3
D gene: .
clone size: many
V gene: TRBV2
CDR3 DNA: TGTGCCAGCGGCAGGGGAGAGGGGCTGGCAGATACGCAGTATTTT
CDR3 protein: CASGRGEGLADTQYF

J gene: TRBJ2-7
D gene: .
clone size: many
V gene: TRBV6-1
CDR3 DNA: TGTGCCAGCACCCAGGGACTGGGGAGTTTCCTCTACGAGCAGTACTTC
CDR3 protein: CASTQGLGSFLYEQYF

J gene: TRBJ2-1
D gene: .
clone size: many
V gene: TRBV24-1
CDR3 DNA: TGTGCCACCAGTGATCCGGACAGCACCCGTTTCTTC
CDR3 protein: CATSDPDSTRFF

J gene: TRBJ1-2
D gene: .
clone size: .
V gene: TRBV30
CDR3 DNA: TGTGCCTGGAGTAGGCCCCCAAACTATGGCTACACCTTC
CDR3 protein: CAWSRPPNYGYTF

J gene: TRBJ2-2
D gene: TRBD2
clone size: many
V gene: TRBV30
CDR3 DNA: TGTGCCTGGAGTGTACAGCGGGAGACCGGGGAGCTGTTTTTT
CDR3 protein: CAWSVQRETGELFF

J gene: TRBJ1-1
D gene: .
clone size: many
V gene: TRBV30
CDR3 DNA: TGTGCCTGGAGCCCAGGGTACAGTGAAGCTTTCTTT
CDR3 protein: CAWSPGYSEAFF

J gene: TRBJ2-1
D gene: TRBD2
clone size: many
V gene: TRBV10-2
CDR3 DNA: TGCGCCAGCAGTGAAGGGCGGGAGGCGGCTGAGCAGTTCTTC
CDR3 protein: CASSEGREAAEQFF